Listed below are T cell receptor beta chains from one sample, sequenced in a study of identical twins. TCRdb re-called the 5' RACE reads through MiXCR, storing one row per CDR3 protein. This table holds 350,000 to 450,000 distinct CDR3 sequences, around a sixth found once. The source material was naive T cells sorted from blood. Receptor source: a man aged 50 or older in good health. Each CDR3 is given with its conserved first and last residue. D genes are given only for firm matches.

v_gene: TRBV7-9
d_gene: .
j_gene: TRBJ2-1
CDR3aa: CASAPPGTIYNEQFF

v_gene: TRBV4-1
d_gene: .
j_gene: TRBJ2-1
CDR3aa: CASSQDLAGGLGEQFF

v_gene: TRBV6-2/TRBV6-3
d_gene: TRBD2
j_gene: TRBJ2-7
CDR3aa: CASSWGLAGGSPYEQYF

v_gene: TRBV7-3
d_gene: .
j_gene: TRBJ2-3
CDR3aa: CASSKSSADTQYF

v_gene: TRBV21-1
d_gene: .
j_gene: TRBJ2-7
CDR3aa: CASSDTRTGNSYEQYF

v_gene: TRBV5-6
d_gene: .
j_gene: TRBJ1-2
CDR3aa: CASSSTGTTVRGYTF

v_gene: TRBV12-3/TRBV12-4
d_gene: .
j_gene: TRBJ2-7
CDR3aa: CASSFTGGYEQYF

v_gene: TRBV15
d_gene: TRBD2
j_gene: TRBJ2-1
CDR3aa: CATSREGLAGVEQFF

v_gene: TRBV11-2
d_gene: TRBD1
j_gene: TRBJ2-5
CDR3aa: CASSSQGAWETQYF

v_gene: TRBV20-1
d_gene: .
j_gene: TRBJ1-2
CDR3aa: CSARALSRQGYGYTF

v_gene: TRBV6-2/TRBV6-3
d_gene: TRBD1
j_gene: TRBJ2-3
CDR3aa: CASSDRGLPDTQYF

v_gene: TRBV20-1
d_gene: .
j_gene: TRBJ2-2
CDR3aa: CSASSGTNTGELFF

v_gene: TRBV28
d_gene: .
j_gene: TRBJ2-5
CDR3aa: CASSSVLVSQYF

v_gene: TRBV7-8
d_gene: TRBD2
j_gene: TRBJ2-5
CDR3aa: CASSTPGGQETQYF

v_gene: TRBV24-1
d_gene: TRBD1
j_gene: TRBJ2-2
CDR3aa: CATSNRDSSPGGELFF

v_gene: TRBV28
d_gene: .
j_gene: TRBJ2-3
CDR3aa: CASSPYRVVSTDTQYF

v_gene: TRBV6-2/TRBV6-3
d_gene: .
j_gene: TRBJ2-2
CDR3aa: CASTNAGELFF

v_gene: TRBV5-1
d_gene: TRBD2
j_gene: TRBJ2-7
CDR3aa: CASSGGLAAYEQYF

v_gene: TRBV12-3/TRBV12-4
d_gene: .
j_gene: TRBJ2-1
CDR3aa: CASKGMGEQFF

v_gene: TRBV20-1
d_gene: TRBD1
j_gene: TRBJ2-7
CDR3aa: CSAREDRVSPLEQYF

v_gene: TRBV4-3
d_gene: .
j_gene: TRBJ2-2
CDR3aa: CASSQETAGNTGELFF

v_gene: TRBV5-1
d_gene: .
j_gene: TRBJ1-6
CDR3aa: CASSYTQGDYNSPLHF

v_gene: TRBV15
d_gene: .
j_gene: TRBJ2-1
CDR3aa: CATGGAGPYNEQFF

v_gene: TRBV7-8
d_gene: .
j_gene: TRBJ2-2
CDR3aa: CATQRGTYSGELFF

v_gene: TRBV5-1
d_gene: .
j_gene: TRBJ2-7
CDR3aa: CASSDPGSHEQYF

v_gene: TRBV5-1
d_gene: TRBD2
j_gene: TRBJ2-5
CDR3aa: CASRRTSGREETQYF

v_gene: TRBV27
d_gene: TRBD2
j_gene: TRBJ2-3
CDR3aa: CASSGIKFAGVSSREDTQYF

v_gene: TRBV5-1
d_gene: TRBD1
j_gene: TRBJ1-1
CDR3aa: CASSGTTGSTEAFF

v_gene: TRBV10-3
d_gene: .
j_gene: TRBJ2-5
CDR3aa: CAIGRQEETQYF

v_gene: TRBV7-8
d_gene: TRBD2
j_gene: TRBJ2-1
CDR3aa: CASSLGASGTSEQFF

v_gene: TRBV29-1
d_gene: .
j_gene: TRBJ2-1
CDR3aa: CSVEGGMWSEQFF

v_gene: TRBV5-1
d_gene: .
j_gene: TRBJ1-6
CDR3aa: CASSLFTGGDSPLHF

v_gene: TRBV4-1
d_gene: TRBD2
j_gene: TRBJ2-7
CDR3aa: CASSQGGGLSYEQYF

v_gene: TRBV4-2
d_gene: TRBD2
j_gene: TRBJ2-7
CDR3aa: CASSQEPLAGEGEQYF

v_gene: TRBV27
d_gene: TRBD1
j_gene: TRBJ2-7
CDR3aa: CASSLTGRYEQYF

v_gene: TRBV4-1
d_gene: .
j_gene: TRBJ2-7
CDR3aa: CASSQFVGSRGEQYF

v_gene: TRBV30
d_gene: .
j_gene: TRBJ2-1
CDR3aa: CAWSVLQGPLYNEQFF

v_gene: TRBV29-1
d_gene: .
j_gene: TRBJ2-5
CDR3aa: CSVDQGGRTQYF

v_gene: TRBV4-1
d_gene: .
j_gene: TRBJ2-3
CDR3aa: CASSQKGGLGTDTQYF

v_gene: TRBV5-6
d_gene: TRBD1
j_gene: TRBJ1-5
CDR3aa: CASSLRGQGNQPQHF

v_gene: TRBV3-1
d_gene: TRBD1
j_gene: TRBJ2-1
CDR3aa: CASSLRDRGTFFYNEQFF

v_gene: TRBV7-2
d_gene: .
j_gene: TRBJ1-2
CDR3aa: CASSLERQSGYTF

v_gene: TRBV5-4
d_gene: TRBD2
j_gene: TRBJ2-1
CDR3aa: CASSTSGGGYNEQFF